This T cell receptor (beta chain) appears in the sequencing data of a study of T cells in Graves' hyperthyroidism and ophthalmopathy. Study at large: Prior to any treatment, at the point of initial diagnosis, peripheral blood was collected.

Fresh peripheral blood, roughly 9.8 ml of it, supplied the PBMCs. Trimming cost V 6 bases and J 3 bases; bases outside gene matches: 5. Per the germline V gene, CDR1 is MNHEY and CDR2 is SVGAGI. The CDR3 has 15 residues. Regarding the study as a whole: Blood held most thyroid clonotypes expanded above 0.001 frequency. Stable hyperthyroidism was told apart from ophthalmopathy by a model built on 13 V-J features.

Researchers amplified the TCR beta CDR3 regions from RNA transcripts. Carried out on the TCR CDR3, a first-round RT-PCR used the HTBI primer set. TCRdb called the multiplex PCR reads again in MiXCR, with one record for every CDR3 protein. Among some 270,000 distinct CDR3 sequences listed, approximately 25% were seen once. This clonotype was seen at least ten times. Its antigen is still unknown. This sequence was found in a woman in her 40s with Graves' ophthalmopathy. This sequence joins TRBV6-5 and TRBJ2-4; the match to TRBD2 covers 10 bases. The sample was blood. Here the CDR3 reads CASRGLAYDKNIQYF. The DNA for the CDR3 is TGTGCCAGCAGGGGACTAGCGTATGACAAAAACATTCAGTACTTC.